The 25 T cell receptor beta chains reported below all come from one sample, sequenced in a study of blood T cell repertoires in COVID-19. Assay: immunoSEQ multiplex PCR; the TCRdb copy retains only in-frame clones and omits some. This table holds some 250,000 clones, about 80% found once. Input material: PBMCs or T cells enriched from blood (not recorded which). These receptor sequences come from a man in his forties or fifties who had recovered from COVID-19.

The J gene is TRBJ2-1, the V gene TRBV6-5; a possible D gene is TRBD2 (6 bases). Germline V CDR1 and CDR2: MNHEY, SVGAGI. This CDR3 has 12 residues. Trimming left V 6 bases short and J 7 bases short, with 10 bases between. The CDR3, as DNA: TGTGCCAGCAGCCGCGGGGCGAATGAGCAGTTCTTC. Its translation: CASSRGANEQFF.

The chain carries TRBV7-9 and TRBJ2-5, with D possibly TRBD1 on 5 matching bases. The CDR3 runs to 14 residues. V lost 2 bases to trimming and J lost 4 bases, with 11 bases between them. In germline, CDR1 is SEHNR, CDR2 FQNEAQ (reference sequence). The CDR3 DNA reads TGTGCCAGCAGCTTAAAGGGGATTGGAGAGACCCAGTACTTC. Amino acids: CASSLKGIGETQYF.

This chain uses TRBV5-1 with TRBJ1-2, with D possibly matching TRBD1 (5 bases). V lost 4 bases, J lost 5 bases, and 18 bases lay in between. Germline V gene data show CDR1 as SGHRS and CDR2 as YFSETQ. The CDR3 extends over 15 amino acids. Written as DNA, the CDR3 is TGCGCCAGCAGCCCTGATGGGGGGTCGGGGTATGGCTACACCTTC. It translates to CASSPDGGSGYGYTF.

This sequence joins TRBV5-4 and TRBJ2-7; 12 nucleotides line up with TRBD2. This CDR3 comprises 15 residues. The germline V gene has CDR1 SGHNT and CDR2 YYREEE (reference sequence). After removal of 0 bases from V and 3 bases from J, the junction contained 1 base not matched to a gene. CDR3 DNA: TGTGCCAGCAGCTTGGGGGGACTAGCGGGCTACGAGCAGTACTTC. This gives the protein CASSLGGLAGYEQYF.

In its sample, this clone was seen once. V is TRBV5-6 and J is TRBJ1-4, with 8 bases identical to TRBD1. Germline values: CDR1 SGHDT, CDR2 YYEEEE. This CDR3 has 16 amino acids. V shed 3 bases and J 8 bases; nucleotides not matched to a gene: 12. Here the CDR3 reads CASSSVGQGASEKLFF. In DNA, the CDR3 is TGTGCCAGCAGCTCCGTAGGGCAGGGGGCTTCGGAAAAACTGTTTTTT.

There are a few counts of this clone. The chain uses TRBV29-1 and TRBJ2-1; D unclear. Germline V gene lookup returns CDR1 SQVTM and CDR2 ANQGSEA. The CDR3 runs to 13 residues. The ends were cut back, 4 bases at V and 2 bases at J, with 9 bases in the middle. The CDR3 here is CSVGTDPYNEQFF. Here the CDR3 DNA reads TGCAGCGTTGGAACAGACCCCTACAATGAGCAGTTCTTC.

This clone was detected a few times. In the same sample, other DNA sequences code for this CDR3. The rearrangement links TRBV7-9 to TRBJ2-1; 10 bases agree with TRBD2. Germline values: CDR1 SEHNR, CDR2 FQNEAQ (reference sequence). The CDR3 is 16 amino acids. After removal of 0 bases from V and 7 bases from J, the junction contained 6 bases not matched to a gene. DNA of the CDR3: TGTGCCAGCAGCTTAGCGCTAGCGGGGGCTTATAATGAGCAGTTCTTC. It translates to CASSLALAGAYNEQFF.

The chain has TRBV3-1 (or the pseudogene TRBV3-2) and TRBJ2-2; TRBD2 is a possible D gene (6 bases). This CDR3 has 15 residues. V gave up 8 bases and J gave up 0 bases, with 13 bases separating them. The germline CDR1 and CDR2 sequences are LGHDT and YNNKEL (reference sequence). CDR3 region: CASHRSGANTGELFF. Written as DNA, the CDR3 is TGTGCCAGCCATCGTTCGGGGGCGAACACCGGGGAGCTGTTTTTT.

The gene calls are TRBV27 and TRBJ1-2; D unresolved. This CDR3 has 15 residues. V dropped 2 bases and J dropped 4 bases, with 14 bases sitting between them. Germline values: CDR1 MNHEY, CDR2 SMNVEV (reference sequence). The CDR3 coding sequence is TGTGCCAGCAGTTTAACTAGGGTAGGGTCCTATGGCTACACCTTC. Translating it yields CASSLTRVGSYGYTF.

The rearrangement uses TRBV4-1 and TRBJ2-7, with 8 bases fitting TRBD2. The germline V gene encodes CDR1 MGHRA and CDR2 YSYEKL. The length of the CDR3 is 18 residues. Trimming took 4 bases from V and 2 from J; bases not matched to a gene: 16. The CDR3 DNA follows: TGCGCCAGCAGCCTCTACCTGGCGGGAGGTTCCCCTACCTACGAGCAGTACTTC. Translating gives CASSLYLAGGSPTYEQYF.

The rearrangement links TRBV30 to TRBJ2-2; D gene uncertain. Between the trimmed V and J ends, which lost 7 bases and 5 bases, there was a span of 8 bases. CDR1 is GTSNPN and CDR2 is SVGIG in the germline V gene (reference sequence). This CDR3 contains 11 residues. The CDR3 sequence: CASPTTGELFF. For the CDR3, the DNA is TGTGCCTCCCCCACTACCGGGGAGCTGTTTTTT.

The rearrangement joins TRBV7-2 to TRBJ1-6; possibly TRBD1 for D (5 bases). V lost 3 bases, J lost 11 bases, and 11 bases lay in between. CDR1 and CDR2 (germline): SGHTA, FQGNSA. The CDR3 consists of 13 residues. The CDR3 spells CASSLTEYPPLHF. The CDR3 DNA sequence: TGTGCCAGCAGCTTGACAGAATACCCACCCCTCCACTTT.

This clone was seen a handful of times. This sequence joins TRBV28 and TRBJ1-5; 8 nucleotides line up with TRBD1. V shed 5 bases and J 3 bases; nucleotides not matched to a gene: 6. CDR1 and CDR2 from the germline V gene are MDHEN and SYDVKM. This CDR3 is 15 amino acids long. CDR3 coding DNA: TGTGCCAGCAGTATCGGACAGGGAGCCAATCAGCCCCAGCATTTT. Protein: CASSIGQGANQPQHF.

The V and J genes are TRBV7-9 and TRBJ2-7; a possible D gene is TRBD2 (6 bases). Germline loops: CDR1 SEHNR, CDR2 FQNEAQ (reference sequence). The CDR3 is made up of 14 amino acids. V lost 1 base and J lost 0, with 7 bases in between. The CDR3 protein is CASSLDGGSYEQYF. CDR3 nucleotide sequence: TGTGCCAGCAGCTTAGACGGGGGCTCCTACGAGCAGTACTTC.

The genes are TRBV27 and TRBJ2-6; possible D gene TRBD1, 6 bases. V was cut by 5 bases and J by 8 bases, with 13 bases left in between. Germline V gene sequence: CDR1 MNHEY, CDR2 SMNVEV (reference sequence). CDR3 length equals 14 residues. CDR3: CASSANRVTNVLTF. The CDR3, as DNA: TGTGCCAGCAGTGCAAACAGGGTTACCAACGTCCTGACTTTC.

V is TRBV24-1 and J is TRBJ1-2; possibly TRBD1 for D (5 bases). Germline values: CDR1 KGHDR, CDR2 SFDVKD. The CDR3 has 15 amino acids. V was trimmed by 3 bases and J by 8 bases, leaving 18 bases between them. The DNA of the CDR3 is TGTGCCACCAGTGATCCAACTACGAGGGGAGGGGGCTACACCTTC. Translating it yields CATSDPTTRGGGYTF.

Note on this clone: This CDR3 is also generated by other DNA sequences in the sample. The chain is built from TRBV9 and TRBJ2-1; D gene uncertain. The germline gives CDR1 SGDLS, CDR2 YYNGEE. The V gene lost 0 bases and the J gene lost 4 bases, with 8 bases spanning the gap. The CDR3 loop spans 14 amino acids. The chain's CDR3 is CASSVASGYNEQFF. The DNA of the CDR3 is TGTGCCAGCAGCGTAGCTTCAGGATACAATGAGCAGTTCTTC.

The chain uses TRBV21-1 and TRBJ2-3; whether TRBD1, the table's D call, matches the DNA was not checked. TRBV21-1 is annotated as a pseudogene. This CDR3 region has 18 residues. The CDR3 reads CASSKGDRGNLFTDTQYF. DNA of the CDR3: TGTGCCAGCAGCAAAGGGGACAGGGGAAATCTTTTCACAGATACGCAGTATTTT.

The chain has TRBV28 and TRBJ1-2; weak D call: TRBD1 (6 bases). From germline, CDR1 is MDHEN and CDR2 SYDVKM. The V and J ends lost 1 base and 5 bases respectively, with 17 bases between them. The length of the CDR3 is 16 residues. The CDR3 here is CASSLLMGNREYGYTF. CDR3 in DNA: TGTGCCAGCAGTTTATTGATGGGGAACAGGGAATATGGCTACACCTTC.

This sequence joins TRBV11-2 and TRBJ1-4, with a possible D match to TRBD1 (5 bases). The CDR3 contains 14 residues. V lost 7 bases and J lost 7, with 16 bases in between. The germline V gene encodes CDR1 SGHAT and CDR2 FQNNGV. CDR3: CASTWGGSGEKLFF. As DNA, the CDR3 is TGTGCCAGCACCTGGGGGGGGAGCGGTGAAAAACTGTTTTTT.

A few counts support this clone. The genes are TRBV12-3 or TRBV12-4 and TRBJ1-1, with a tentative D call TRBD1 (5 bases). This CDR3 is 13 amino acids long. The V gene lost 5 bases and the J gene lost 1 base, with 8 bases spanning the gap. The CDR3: CASSRQRNTEAFF. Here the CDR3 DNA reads TGTGCCAGCAGTCGACAGAGGAACACTGAAGCTTTCTTT.

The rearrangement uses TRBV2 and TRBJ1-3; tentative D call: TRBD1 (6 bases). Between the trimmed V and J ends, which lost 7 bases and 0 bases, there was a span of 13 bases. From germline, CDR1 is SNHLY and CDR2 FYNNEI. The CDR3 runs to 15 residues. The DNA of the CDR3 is TGTGCCAGCATGATGGACAGACCCTCTGGAAACACCATATATTTT. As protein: CASMMDRPSGNTIYF.

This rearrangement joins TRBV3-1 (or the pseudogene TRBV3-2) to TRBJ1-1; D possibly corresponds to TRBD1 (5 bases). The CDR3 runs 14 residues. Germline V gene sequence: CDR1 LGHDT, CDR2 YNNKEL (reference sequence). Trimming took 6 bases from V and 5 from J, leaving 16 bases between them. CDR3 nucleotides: TGTGCCAGCAGGCCTGCCACCGGGGGGACTGAAGCTTTCTTT. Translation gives CASRPATGGTEAFF.

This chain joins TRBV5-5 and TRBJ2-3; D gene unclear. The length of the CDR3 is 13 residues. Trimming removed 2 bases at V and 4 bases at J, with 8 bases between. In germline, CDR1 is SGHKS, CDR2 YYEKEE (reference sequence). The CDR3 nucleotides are TGTGCCAGCAGCTTTTCTATGTCAGATACGCAGTATTTT. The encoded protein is CASSFSMSDTQYF.

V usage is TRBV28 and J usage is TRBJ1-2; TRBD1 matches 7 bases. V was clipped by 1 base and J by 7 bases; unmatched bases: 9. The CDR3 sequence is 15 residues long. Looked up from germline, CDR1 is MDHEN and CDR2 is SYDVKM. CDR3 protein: CASSLYTDRRTGYTF. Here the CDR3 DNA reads TGTGCCAGCAGTTTATATACGGACAGGCGAACTGGCTACACCTTC.